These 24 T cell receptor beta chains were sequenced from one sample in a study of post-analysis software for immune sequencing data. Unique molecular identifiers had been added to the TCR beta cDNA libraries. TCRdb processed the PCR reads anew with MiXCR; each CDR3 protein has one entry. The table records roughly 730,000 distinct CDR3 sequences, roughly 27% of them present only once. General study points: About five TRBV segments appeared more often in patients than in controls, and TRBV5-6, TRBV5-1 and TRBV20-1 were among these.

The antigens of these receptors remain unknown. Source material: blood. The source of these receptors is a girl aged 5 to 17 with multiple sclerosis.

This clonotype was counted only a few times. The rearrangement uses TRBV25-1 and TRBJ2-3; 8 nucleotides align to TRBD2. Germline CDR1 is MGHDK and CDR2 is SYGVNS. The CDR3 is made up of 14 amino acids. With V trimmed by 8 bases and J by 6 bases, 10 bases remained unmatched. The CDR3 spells CASSSGGFEDTQYF. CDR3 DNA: TGTGCCAGCTCATCGGGGGGGTTCGAGGATACGCAGTATTTT. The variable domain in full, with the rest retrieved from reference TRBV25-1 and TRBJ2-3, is EADIYQTPRYLVIGTGKKITLECSQTMGHDKMYWYQQDPGMELHLIHYSYGVNSTEKGDLSSESTVSRIRTEHFPLTLESARPSHTSQYLCASSSGGFEDTQYFGPGTRLTVL.

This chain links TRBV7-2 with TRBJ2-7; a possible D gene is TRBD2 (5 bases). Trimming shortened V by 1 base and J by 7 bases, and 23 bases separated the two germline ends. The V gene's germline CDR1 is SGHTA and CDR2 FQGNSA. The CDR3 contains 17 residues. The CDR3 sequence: CASSLELGGFSYNEQYF. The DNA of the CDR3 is TGTGCCAGCAGCTTAGAATTGGGCGGGTTCTCCTACAATGAGCAGTACTTC.

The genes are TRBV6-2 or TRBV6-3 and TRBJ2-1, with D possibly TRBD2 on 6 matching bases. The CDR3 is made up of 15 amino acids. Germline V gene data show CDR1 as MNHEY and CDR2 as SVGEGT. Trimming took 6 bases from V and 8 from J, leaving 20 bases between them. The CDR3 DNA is TGTGCCAGCAGGCGCACTAGCTCCCTAGGGTATGAGCAGTTCTTC. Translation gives CASRRTSSLGYEQFF.

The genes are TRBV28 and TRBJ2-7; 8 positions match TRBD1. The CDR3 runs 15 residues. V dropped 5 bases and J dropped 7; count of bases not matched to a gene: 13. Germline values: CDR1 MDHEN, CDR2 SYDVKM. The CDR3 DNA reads TGTGCCAGCAGTCCCCTCCGGACAGGGTACAATGAGCAGTACTTC. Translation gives CASSPLRTGYNEQYF.

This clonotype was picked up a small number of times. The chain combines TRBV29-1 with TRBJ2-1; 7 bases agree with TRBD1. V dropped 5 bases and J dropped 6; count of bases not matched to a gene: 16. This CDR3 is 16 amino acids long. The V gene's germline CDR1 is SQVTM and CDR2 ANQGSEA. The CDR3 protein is CSVRIRGRGTPNEQFF. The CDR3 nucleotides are TGCAGCGTTAGGATCCGGGGCAGGGGGACCCCCAATGAGCAGTTCTTC.

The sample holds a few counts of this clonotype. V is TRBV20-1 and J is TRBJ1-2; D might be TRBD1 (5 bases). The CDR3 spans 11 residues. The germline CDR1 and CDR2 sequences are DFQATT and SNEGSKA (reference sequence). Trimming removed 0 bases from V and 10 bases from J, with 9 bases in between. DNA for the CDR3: TGCAGTGCTAGAGAAGGGGATCTCTACACCTTC. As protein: CSAREGDLYTF.

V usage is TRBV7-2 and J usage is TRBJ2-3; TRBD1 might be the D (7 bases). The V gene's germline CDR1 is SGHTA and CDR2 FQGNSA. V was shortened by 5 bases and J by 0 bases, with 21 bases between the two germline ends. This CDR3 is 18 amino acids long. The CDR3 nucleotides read TGTGCCAGCAGCACCGACAGGGAGGCAATCCCCAGCACAGATACGCAGTATTTT. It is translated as CASSTDREAIPSTDTQYF.

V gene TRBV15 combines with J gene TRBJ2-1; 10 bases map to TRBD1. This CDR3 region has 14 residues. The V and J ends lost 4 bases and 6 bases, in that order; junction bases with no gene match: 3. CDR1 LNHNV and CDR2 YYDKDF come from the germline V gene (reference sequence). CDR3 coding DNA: TGTGCCACCAGCACCCGGGACAGGGGCAATGAGCAGTTCTTC. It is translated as CATSTRDRGNEQFF.

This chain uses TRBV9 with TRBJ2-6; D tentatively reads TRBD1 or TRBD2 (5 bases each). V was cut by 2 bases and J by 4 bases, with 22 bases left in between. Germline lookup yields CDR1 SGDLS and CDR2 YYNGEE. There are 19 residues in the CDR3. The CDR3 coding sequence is TGTGCCAGCAGCGTGGGGGTTGGACGGGACCGAGAAGGGGCCAACGTCCTGACTTTC. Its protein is CASSVGVGRDREGANVLTF. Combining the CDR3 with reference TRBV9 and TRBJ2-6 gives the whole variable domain DSGVTQTPKHLITATGQRVTLRCSPRSGDLSVYWYQQSLDQGLQFLIQYYNGEERAKGNILERFSAQQFPDLHSELNLSSLELGDSALYFCASSVGVGRDREGANVLTFGAGSRLTVL.

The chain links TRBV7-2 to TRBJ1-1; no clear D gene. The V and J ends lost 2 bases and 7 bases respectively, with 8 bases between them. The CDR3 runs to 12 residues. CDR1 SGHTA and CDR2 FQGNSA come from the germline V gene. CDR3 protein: CASSLIGSEAFF. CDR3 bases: TGTGCCAGCAGCTTAATTGGCAGTGAAGCTTTCTTT.

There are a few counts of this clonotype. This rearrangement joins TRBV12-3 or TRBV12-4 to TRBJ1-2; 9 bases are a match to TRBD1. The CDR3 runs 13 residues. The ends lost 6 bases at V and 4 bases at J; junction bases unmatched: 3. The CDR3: CASRPGQGYGYTF. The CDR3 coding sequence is TGTGCCAGCAGGCCGGGACAGGGCTATGGCTACACCTTC.

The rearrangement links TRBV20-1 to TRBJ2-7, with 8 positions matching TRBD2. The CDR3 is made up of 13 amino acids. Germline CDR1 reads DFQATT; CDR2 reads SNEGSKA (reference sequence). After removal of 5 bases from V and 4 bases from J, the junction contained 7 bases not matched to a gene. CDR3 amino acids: CSAEGTSPYEQYF. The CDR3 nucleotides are TGCAGTGCTGAGGGGACTAGTCCTTACGAGCAGTACTTC.

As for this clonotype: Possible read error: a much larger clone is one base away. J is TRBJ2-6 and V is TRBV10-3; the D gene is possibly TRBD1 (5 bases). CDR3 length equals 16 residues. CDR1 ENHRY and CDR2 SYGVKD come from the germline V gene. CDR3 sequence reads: CAISPVGQSGANVRTF. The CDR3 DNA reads TGTGCCATCAGCCCGGTGGGGCAGTCTGGGGCCAACGTCCGGACTTTC.

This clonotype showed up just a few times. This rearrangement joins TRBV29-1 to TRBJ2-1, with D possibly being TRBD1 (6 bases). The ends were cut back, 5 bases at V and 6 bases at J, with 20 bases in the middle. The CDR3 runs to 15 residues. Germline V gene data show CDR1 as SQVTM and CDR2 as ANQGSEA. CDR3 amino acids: CSVTRDPGQSNEQFF. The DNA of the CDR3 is TGCAGCGTTACCCGAGATCCGGGACAAAGCAATGAGCAGTTCTTC.

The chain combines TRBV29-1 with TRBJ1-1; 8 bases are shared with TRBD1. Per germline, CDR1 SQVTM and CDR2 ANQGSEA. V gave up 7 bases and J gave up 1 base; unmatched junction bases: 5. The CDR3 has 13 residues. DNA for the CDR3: TGCAGCGGTACCGGACAGGGGAACACTGAAGCTTTCTTT. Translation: CSGTGQGNTEAFF. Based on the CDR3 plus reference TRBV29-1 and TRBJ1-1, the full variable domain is SAVISQKPSRDICQRGTSLTIQCQVDSQVTMMFWYRQQPGQSLTLIATANQGSEATYESGFVIDKFPISRPNLTFSTLTVSNMSPEDSSIYLCSGTGQGNTEAFFGQGTRLTVV.

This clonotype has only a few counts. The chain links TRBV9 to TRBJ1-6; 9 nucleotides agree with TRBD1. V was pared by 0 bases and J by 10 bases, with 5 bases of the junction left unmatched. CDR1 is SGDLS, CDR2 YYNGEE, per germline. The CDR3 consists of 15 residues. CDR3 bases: TGTGCCAGCAGCGTAGGGACAGGGGTCGGCTCACCCCTCCACTTT. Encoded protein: CASSVGTGVGSPLHF.

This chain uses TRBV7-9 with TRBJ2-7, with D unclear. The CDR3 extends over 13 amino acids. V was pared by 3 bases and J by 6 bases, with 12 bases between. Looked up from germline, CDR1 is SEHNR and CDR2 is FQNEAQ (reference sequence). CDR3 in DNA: TGTGCCAGCAGCTTGGGCCCCGGTAGCGAGCAGTACTTC. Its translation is CASSLGPGSEQYF.

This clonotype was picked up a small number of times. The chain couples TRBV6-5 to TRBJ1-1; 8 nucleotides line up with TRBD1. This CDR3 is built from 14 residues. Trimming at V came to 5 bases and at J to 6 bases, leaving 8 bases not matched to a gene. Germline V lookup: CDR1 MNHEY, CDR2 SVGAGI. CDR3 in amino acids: CASSKLQGDPEAFF. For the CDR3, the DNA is TGTGCCAGCAGTAAACTACAGGGGGACCCTGAAGCTTTCTTT.

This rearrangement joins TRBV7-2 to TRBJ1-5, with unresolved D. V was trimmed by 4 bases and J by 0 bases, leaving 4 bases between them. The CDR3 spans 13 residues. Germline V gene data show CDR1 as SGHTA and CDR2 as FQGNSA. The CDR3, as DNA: TGTGCCAGCAGCTCCAATAGCAATCAGCCCCAGCATTTT. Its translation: CASSSNSNQPQHF.

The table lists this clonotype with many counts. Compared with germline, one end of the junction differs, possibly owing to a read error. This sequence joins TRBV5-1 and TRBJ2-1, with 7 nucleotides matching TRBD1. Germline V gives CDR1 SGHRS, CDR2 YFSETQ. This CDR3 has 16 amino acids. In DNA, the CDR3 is TGTGCCAGCAGTTCCCGGGACAGCGCGTCCTACAATGAGCAGTTCTTC. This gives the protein CASSSRDSASYNEQFF.

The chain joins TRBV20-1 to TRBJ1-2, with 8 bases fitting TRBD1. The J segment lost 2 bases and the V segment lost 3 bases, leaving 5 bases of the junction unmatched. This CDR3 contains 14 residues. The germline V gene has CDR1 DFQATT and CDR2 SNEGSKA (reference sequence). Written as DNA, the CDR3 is TGCAGTGCTAGCCTGACAGGGGACAACTATGGCTACACCTTC. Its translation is CSASLTGDNYGYTF.

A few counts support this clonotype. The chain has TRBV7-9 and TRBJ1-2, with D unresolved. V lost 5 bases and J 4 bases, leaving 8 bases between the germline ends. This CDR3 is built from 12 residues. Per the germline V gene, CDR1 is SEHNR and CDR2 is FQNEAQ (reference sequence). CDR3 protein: CASSQTSYGYTF. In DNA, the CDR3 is TGTGCCAGCAGCCAGACGTCCTATGGCTACACCTTC.

The chain's CDR3 is CSARDWGEVQGGEQFF. In nucleotides, the CDR3 is TGCAGTGCTAGAGATTGGGGGGAAGTACAGGGTGGTGAGCAGTTCTTC. This rearrangement joins TRBV20-1 to TRBJ2-1, with D perhaps TRBD1 or TRBD2 (6 bases each). Germline V lookup: CDR1 DFQATT, CDR2 SNEGSKA (reference sequence). V lost 0 bases, J lost 9 bases, and 21 bases lay in between. The CDR3 length is 16 residues.

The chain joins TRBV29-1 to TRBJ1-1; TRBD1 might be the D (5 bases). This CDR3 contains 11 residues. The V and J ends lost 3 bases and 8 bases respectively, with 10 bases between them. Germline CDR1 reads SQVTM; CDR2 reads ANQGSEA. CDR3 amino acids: CSVDAGREAFF. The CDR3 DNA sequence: TGCAGCGTTGACGCAGGGCGCGAAGCTTTCTTT. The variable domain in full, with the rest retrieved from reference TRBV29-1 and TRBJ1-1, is SAVISQKPSRDICQRGTSLTIQCQVDSQVTMMFWYRQQPGQSLTLIATANQGSEATYESGFVIDKFPISRPNLTFSTLTVSNMSPEDSSIYLCSVDAGREAFFGQGTRLTVV.